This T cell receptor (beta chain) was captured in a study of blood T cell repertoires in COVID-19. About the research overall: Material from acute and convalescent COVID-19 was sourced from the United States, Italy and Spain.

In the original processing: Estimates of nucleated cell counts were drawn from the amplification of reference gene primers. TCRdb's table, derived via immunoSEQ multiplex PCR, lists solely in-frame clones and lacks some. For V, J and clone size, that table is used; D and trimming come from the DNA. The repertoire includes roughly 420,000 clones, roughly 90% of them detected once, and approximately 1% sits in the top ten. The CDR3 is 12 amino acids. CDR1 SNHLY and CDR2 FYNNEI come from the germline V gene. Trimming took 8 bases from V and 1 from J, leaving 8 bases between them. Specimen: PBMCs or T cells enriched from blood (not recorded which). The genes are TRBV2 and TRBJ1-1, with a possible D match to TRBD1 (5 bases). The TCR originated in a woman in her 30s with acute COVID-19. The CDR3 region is CASHRRNTEAFF. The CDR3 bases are TGTGCCAGCCACAGGCGGAACACTGAAGCTTTCTTT.